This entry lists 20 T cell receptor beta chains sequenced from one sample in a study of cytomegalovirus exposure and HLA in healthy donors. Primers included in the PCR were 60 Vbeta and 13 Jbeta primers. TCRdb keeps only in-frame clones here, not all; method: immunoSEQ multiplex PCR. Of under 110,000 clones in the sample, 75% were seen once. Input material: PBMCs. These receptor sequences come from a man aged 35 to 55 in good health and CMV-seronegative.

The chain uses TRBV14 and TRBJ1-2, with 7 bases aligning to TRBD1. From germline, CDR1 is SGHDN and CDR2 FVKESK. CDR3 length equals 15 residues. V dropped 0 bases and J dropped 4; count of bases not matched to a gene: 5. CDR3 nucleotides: TGTGCCAGCAGCCAAGATCACAGGGGAAGCTATGGCTACACCTTC. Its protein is CASSQDHRGSYGYTF.

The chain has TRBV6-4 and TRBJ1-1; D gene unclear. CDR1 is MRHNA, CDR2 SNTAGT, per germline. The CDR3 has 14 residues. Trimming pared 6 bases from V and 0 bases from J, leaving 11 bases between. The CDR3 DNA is TGTGCCAGCAGGCGTAGAGGAATGAACACTGAAGCTTTCTTT. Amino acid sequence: CASRRRGMNTEAFF.

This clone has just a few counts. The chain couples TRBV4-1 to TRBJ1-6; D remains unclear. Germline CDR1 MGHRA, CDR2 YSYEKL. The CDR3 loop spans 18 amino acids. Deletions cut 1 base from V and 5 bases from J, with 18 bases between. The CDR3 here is CASSQAVAALANNSPLHF. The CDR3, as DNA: TGCGCCAGCAGCCAAGCAGTGGCCGCCCTAGCGAATAATTCACCCCTCCACTTT.

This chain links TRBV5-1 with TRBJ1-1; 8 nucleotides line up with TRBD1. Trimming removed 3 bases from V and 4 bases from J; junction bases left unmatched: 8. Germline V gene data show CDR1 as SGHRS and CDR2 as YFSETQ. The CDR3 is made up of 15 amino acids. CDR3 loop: CASSSPDRGSTEAFF. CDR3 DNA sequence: TGCGCCAGCAGCTCGCCTGACAGGGGAAGCACTGAAGCTTTCTTT.

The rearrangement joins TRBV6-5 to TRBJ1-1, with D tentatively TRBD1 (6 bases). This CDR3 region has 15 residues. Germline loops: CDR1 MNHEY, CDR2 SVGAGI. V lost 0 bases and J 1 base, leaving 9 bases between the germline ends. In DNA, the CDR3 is TGTGCCAGCAGTTACTCCAGGGGCTGGAACACTGAAGCTTTCTTT. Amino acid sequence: CASSYSRGWNTEAFF.

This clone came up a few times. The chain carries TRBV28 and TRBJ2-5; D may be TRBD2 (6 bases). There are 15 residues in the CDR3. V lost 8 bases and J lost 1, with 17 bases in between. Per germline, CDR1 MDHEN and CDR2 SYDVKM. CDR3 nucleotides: TGTGCCAGCGGGGGGTGGGGGACCGCCCAAGAGACCCAGTACTTC. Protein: CASGGWGTAQETQYF.

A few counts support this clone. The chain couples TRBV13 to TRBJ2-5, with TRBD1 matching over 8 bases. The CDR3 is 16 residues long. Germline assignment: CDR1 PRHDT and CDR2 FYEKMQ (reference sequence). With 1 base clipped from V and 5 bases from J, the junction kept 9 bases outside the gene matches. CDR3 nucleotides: TGTGCCAGCAGCTTAGTCTTCGGGACAGGAAGGGAGACCCAGTACTTC. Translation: CASSLVFGTGRETQYF.

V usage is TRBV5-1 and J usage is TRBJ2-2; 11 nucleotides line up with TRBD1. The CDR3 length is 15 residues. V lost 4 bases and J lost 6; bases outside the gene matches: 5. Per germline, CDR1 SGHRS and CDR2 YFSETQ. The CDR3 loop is CASSGGTGGPGELFF. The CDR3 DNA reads TGCGCCAGCAGCGGGGGGACAGGGGGACCCGGGGAGCTGTTTTTT.

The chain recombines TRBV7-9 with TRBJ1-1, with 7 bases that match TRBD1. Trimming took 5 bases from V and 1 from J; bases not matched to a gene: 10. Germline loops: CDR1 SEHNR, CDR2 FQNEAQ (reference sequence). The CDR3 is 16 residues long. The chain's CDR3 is CASSLPRQGSNTEAFF. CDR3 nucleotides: TGTGCCAGCAGCCTCCCCCGACAGGGATCGAACACTGAAGCTTTCTTT.

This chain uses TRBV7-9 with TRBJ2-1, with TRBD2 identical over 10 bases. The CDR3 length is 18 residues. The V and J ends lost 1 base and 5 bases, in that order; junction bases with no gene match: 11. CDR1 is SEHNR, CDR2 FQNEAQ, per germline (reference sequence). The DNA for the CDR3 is TGTGCCAGCAGCTTAGAAACAGAAGGACTAGCGGCGAACAATGAGCAGTTCTTC. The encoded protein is CASSLETEGLAANNEQFF.

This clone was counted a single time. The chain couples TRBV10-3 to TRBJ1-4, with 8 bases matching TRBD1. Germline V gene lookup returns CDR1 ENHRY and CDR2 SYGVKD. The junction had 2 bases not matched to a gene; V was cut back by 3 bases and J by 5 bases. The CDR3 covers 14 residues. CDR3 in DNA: TGTGCCATCAGTGATAGGACAGGGAATGAAAAACTGTTTTTT. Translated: CAISDRTGNEKLFF.

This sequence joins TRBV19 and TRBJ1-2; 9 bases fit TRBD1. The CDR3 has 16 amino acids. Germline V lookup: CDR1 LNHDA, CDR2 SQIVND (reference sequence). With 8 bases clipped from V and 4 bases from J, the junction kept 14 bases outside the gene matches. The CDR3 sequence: CASQLRRGQGLYGYTF. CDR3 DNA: TGTGCCAGTCAACTTCGGCGGGGACAGGGACTCTATGGCTACACCTTC.

DNA of the CDR3: TGTGCCAGCAGTTACGCAGGGAACGAGCAGTACTTC. Amino acids: CASSYAGNEQYF. This chain uses TRBV6-5 with TRBJ2-7, with a weak D call TRBD1 (5 bases). The CDR3 runs to 12 residues. Per the germline V gene, CDR1 is MNHEY and CDR2 is SVGAGI. V was trimmed by 2 bases and J by 5 bases, leaving 7 bases between them.

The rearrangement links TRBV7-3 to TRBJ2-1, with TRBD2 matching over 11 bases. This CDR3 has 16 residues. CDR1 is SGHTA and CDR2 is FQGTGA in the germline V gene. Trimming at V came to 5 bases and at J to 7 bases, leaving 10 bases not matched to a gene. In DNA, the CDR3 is TGTGCCAGCAGCCCAGAATTAGCGGGGGGGCGGAATGAGCAGTTCTTC. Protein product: CASSPELAGGRNEQFF.

CDR3 protein: CASSYGTGEEKLFF. CDR3 bases: TGTGCCAGCAGTTACGGGACAGGCGAGGAAAAACTGTTTTTT. The genes are TRBV25-1 and TRBJ1-4, with 8 bases identical to TRBD1. CDR3 length: 14 amino acids. Germline trimming cut 5 bases from V and 8 bases from J; bases unmatched to any gene: 7. Germline assignment: CDR1 MGHDK and CDR2 SYGVNS.

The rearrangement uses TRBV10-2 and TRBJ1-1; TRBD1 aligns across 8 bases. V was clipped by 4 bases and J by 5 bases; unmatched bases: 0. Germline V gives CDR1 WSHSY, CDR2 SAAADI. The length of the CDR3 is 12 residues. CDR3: CASSGQGTEAFF. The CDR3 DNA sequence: TGCGCCAGCAGTGGACAGGGGACTGAAGCTTTCTTT.

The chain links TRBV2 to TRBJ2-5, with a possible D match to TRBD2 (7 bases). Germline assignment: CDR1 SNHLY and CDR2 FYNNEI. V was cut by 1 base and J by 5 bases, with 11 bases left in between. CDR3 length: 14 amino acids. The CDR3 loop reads CASSEERGGETQYF. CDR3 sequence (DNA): TGTGCCAGCAGTGAAGAAAGGGGGGGGGAGACCCAGTACTTC.

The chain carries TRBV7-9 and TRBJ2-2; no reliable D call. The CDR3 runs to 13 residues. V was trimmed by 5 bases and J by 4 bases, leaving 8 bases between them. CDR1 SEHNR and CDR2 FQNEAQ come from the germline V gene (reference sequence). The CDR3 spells CASSRGSTGELFF. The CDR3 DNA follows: TGTGCCAGCAGCCGCGGCAGCACCGGGGAGCTGTTTTTT.

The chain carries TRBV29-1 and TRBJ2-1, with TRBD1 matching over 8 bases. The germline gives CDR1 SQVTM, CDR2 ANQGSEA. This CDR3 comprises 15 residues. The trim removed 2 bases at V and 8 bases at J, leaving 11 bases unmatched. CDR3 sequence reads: CSVEMGRGPGDEQFF. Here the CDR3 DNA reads TGCAGCGTTGAAATGGGCAGGGGGCCTGGAGATGAGCAGTTCTTC.

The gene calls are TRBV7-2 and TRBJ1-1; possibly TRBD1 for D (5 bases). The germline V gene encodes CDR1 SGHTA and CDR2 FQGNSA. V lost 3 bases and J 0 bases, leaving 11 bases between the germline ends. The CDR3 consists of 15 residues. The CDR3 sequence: CASSLVQGVNTEAFF. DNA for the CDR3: TGTGCCAGCAGCTTGGTGCAGGGTGTGAACACTGAAGCTTTCTTT.